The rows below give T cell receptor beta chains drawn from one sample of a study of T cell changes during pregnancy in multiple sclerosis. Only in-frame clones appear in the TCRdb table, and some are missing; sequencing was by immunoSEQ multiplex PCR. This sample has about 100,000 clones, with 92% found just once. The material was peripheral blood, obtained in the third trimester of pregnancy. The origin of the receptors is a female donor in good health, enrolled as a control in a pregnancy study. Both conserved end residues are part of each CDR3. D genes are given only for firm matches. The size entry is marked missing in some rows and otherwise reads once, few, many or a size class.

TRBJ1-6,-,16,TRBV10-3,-,TGTGCCATCAGTGAACAGGAGAGCTCCTATAATTCACCCCTCCACTTT,CAISEQESSYNSPLHF
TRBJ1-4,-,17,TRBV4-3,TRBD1,TGCGCCAGCAGCCAAGGCCTCACAGGGGACCAAGGGGAAAAACTGTTTTTT,CASSQGLTGDQGEKLFF
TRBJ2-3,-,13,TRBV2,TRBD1,TGTGCCAGCAACAGGGGGATGGCAGATACGCAGTATTTT,CASNRGMADTQYF
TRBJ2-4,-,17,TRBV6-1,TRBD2,TGTGCCAGCAGTGAAGCGGGGACTAGCGGGGGGTCTAACATTCAGTACTTC,CASSEAGTSGGSNIQYF
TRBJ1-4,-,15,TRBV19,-,TGTGCCAGTAGTAGGTTTAGTCAGGCTAATGAAAAACTGTTTTTT,CASSRFSQANEKLFF
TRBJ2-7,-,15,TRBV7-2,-,TGTGCCAGCAGCCCACGGGGCGGGGCGGCCTACGAGCAGTACTTC,CASSPRGGAAYEQYF
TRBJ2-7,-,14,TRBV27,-,TGTGCCAGCAGTTTATCGGACTACTCCTACGAGCAGTACTTC,CASSLSDYSYEQYF
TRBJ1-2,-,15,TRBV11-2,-,TGTGCCAGCAGCCAGGGTAGGCAGGTGAACTATGGCTACACCTTC,CASSQGRQVNYGYTF
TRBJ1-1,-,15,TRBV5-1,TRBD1,TGCGCCAGCAGCTTGAGGACAGGGTATAACACTGAAGCTTTCTTT,CASSLRTGYNTEAFF
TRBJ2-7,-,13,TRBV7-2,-,TGTGCCAGCAGCTTCTCCGGGATCTACGAGCAGTACTTC,CASSFSGIYEQYF
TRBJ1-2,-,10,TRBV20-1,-,TGCAGTGCTAGTGAAGCGGGCTACACCTTC,CSASEAGYTF
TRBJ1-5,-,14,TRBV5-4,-,TGTGCCAGCAGCTCAGGGGATAGCAATCAGCCCCAGCATTTT,CASSSGDSNQPQHF
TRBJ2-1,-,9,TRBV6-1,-,TGTGCCAGCTCCGAAACGGAGTTCTTC,CASSETEFF
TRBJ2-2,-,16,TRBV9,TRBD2,TGTGCCAGCAGCGTAACTAGCGGGGGGCGCACCGGGGAGCTGTTTTTT,CASSVTSGGRTGELFF
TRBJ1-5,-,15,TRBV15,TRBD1,TGTGCCACCAGCCGTGGACAGGGCTCCAATCAGCCCCAGCATTTT,CATSRGQGSNQPQHF
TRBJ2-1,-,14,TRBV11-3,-,TGTGCCAGCAGCTTAGTGGCGGGGAACAATGAGCAGTTCTTC,CASSLVAGNNEQFF
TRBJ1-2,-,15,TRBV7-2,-,TGTGCCAGCAGCCAGCACGATCCTCAGGGAAGTGGCTACACCTTC,CASSQHDPQGSGYTF
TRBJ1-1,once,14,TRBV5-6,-,TGTGCCAGCAGCTTGTTTCGTGGCGGCACTGAAGCTTTCTTT,CASSLFRGGTEAFF
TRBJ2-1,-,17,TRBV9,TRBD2,TGTGCCAGCAGCGTAGTAGGAGCTAGCGGGGGGGACAATGAGCAGTTCTTC,CASSVVGASGGDNEQFF
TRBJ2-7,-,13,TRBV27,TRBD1,TGTGCCACCTCCCGGGACAGGACCTACGAGCAGTACTTC,CATSRDRTYEQYF
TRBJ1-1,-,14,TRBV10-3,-,TGTGCCATCGGAGGTCACCCCGTAGACACTGAAGCTTTCTTT,CAIGGHPVDTEAFF
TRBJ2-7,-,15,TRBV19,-,TGTGCCAGTAGTCTCAGGGTCGGGGGCTCCTACGAGCAGTACTTC,CASSLRVGGSYEQYF
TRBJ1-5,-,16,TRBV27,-,TGTGCCAGCAGTTTACAGAGGGGGTCACTAAGGGGGCCCCAGCATTTT,CASSLQRGSLRGPQHF
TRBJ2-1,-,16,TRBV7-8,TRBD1,TGTGCCAGCAGCTTAGATGTGAGGGGGCCCTACAATGAGCAGTTCTTC,CASSLDVRGPYNEQFF
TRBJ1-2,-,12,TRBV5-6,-,TGTGCCAGCAGCTCCGGCGGGGCTGGCTACACCTTC,CASSSGGAGYTF
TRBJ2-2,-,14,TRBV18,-,TGTGCCAGCTCGCGGACAGCTAACACCGGGGAGCTGTTTTTT,CASSRTANTGELFF
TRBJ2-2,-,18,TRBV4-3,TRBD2,TGCGCCAGCAGCCAAAAACTAGCGGTCTCAGGCGCCACCGGGGAGCTGTTTTTT,CASSQKLAVSGATGELFF
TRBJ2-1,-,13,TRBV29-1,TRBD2,TGCAGCGTTGACAGGTCCGGGGGGAATGAGCAGTTCTTC,CSVDRSGGNEQFF
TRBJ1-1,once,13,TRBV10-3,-,TGTGCCATCAGTGAACAGGCGAACACTGAAGCTTTCTTT,CAISEQANTEAFF
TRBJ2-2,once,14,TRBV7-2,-,TGTGCCAGCAGCCCCGCGGGGCGCACCGGGGAGCTGTTTTTT,CASSPAGRTGELFF
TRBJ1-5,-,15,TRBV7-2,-,TGTGCCAGCAGCTTAACGGCAGGGGGCAATCAGCCCCAGCATTTT,CASSLTAGGNQPQHF
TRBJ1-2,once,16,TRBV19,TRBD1,TGTGCCAGTACAGGGGGGAACTCATTCTTTGGGTATGGCTACACCTTC,CASTGGNSFFGYGYTF
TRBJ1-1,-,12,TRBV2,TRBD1,TGTGCCAGCACCGACAGGGGGGCTGAAGCTTTCTTT,CASTDRGAEAFF
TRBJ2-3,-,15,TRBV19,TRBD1,TGTGCCAGTACCGACGGGACAGGGGATATAGATACGCAGTATTTT,CASTDGTGDIDTQYF
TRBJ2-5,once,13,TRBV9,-,TGTGCCAGCAGCACGAGGGGGAGCGAGACCCAGTACTTC,CASSTRGSETQYF
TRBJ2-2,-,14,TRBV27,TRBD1,TGTGCCAGCATCCAAGGACAGGGAATCGGGGAGCTGTTTTTT,CASIQGQGIGELFF
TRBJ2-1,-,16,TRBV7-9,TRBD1,TGTGCCAGCAGCTCAGGACCGGGACAGGTGGGCAATGAGCAGTTCTTC,CASSSGPGQVGNEQFF
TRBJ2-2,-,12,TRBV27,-,TGTGCCAGCTGTTCAGGGACCGGGGAGCTGTTTTTT,CASCSGTGELFF
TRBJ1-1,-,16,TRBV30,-,TGTGCCTGGGAATTTCAGGGCAGATCTTTGGACACTGAAGCTTTCTTT,CAWEFQGRSLDTEAFF
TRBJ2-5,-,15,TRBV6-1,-,TGTGCCAGCACCCTTTACCGGGACTCGTCTCGGGCCCAGTACTTC,CASTLYRDSSRAQYF
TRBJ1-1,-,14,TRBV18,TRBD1,TGTGCCAGCTCAAGACAGGGGGCTGACACTGAAGCTTTCTTT,CASSRQGADTEAFF